This T cell receptor (beta chain) was observed in a study of OX40 agonist ivuxolimab in advanced cancers. Study as a whole: Participants, 75% to 90% male, averaged about 59 years of age, ranging from roughly 23 to 90.

The method was immunoSEQ multiplex PCR; TCRdb's version includes in-frame clones alone and lacks a portion of them. The profile shows tens of thousands of clones, around 87% of them singletons. CDR1 is SEHNR and CDR2 is FQNEAQ in the germline V gene (reference sequence). The CDR3 length is 13 residues. Deletions cut 5 bases from V and 1 base from J, with 8 bases between. This TCR derives from an adult with an advanced solid tumor such as melanoma, head and neck, liver or kidney cancer. Here the sequenced sample was CD4+ or CD8+ T cells sorted from blood, taken in a trial of the OX40 agonist ivuxolimab. This chain joins TRBV7-9 and TRBJ1-1; no reliable D call. The CDR3 DNA is TGTGCCAGCAGCCGTTCGGGGAACACTGAAGCTTTCTTT. It codes for CASSRSGNTEAFF. The complete variable domain, with remaining parts taken from reference TRBV7-9 and TRBJ1-1, reads DTGVSQNPRHKITKRGQNVTFRCDPISEHNRLYWYRQTLGQGPEFLTYFQNEAQLEKSRLLSDRFSAERPKGSFSTLEIQRTEQGDSAMYLCASSRSGNTEAFFGQGTRLTVV.